This paragraph covers one TCR beta chain sequence. The antigen remains unidentified. This sample stems from a study of vaccination and CD4 T cells after COVID-19. Cultured CD4+ T-cell DNA underwent Oncomine TCR Beta short-read sequencing. TCRdb re-called the PCR reads with MiXCR, one entry per CDR3 protein. The repertoire holds around 18,000 distinct CDR3 sequences, roughly two fifths seen once, with roughly 12% in the top ten. The germline CDR1 and CDR2 sequences are MNHNS and SASEGT. J gave up 2 bases and V 6 bases, and 7 bases lay outside the gene matches. There are 16 residues in the CDR3. Treatment: roughly 11-day PBMC culture with coronavirus spike peptide pools or control peptides (ViraFEST assay).

V is TRBV6-1 and J is TRBJ1-3; 10 bases map to TRBD1. Source material: CD4+ T cells from blood, cultured in vitro. The clonotype originates from a human donor who had recovered from COVID-19. The CDR3 DNA follows: TGTGCCAGCAGCCGAGGAGGGACAGGGGCTGGAAACACCATATATTTT. Residues: CASSRGGTGAGNTIYF.